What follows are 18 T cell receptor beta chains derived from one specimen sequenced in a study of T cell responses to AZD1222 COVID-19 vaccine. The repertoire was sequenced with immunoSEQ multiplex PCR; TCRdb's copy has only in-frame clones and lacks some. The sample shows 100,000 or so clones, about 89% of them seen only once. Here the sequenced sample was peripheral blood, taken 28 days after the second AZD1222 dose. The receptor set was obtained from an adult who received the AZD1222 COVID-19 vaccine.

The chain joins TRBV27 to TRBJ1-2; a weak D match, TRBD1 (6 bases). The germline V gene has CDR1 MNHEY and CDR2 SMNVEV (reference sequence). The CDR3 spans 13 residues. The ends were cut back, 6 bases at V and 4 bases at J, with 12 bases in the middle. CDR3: CASRGASAYGYTF. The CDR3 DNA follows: TGTGCCAGCAGGGGGGCGTCGGCCTATGGCTACACCTTC.

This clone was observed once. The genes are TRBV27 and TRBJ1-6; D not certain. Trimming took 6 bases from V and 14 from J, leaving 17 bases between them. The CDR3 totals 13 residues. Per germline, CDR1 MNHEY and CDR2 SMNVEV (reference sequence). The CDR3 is CASRPLLTVALHF. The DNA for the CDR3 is TGTGCCAGCAGACCCCTCCTCACGGTGGCCCTCCACTTT.

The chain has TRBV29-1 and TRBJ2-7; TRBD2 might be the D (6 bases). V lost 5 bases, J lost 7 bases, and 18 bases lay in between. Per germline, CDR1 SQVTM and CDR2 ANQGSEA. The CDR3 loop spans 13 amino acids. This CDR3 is CSVTGASRGEQYF. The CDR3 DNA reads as TGCAGCGTTACTGGGGCCTCCCGGGGGGAGCAGTACTTC.

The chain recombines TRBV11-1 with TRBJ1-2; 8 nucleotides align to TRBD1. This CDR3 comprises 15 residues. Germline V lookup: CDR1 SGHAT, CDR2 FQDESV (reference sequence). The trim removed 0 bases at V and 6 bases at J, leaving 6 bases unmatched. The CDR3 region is CASSLAVTGDNGYTF. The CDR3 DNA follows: TGTGCCAGCAGCTTAGCCGTGACAGGGGACAATGGCTACACCTTC.

CDR3 region: CASSQLAGQPGNTIYF. CDR3 bases: TGTGCCAGCAGCCAACTTGCGGGACAGCCTGGAAACACCATATATTTT. V gene TRBV14 combines with J gene TRBJ1-3; 7 bases are shared with TRBD1. Germline assignment: CDR1 SGHDN and CDR2 FVKESK. The junction had 6 bases not matched to a gene; V was cut back by 2 bases and J by 2 bases. This CDR3 is 16 amino acids long.

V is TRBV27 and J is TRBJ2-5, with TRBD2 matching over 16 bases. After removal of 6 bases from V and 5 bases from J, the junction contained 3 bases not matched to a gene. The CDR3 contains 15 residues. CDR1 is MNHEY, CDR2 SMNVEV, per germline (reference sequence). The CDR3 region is CASRGLAGGLETQYF. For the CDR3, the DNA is TGTGCCAGCAGGGGACTAGCGGGGGGGCTTGAGACCCAGTACTTC.

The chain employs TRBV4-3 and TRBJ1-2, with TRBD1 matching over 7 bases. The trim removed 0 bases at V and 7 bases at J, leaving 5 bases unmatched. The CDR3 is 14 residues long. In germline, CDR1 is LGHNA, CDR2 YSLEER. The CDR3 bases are TGCGCCAGCAGCCAAGATACAGGGGCGTTTGGCTACACCTTC. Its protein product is CASSQDTGAFGYTF.

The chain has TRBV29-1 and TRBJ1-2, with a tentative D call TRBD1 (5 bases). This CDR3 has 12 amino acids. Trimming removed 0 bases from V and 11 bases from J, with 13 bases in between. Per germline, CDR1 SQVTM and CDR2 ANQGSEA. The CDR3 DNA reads TGCAGCGTTGAAGATGGGGACTCCGATTACACCTTC. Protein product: CSVEDGDSDYTF.

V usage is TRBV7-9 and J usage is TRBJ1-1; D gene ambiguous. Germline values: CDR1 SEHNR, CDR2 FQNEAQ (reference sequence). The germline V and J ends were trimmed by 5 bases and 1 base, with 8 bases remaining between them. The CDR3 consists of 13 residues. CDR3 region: CASSLTKNTEAFF. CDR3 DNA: TGTGCCAGCAGCCTGACAAAGAACACTGAAGCTTTCTTT.

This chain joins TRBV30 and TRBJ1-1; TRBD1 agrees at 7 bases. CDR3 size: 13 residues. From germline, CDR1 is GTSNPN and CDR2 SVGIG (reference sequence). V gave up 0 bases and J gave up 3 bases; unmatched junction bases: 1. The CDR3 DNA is TGTGCCTGGAGTGTCACAGGGGACACTGAAGCTTTCTTT. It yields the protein CAWSVTGDTEAFF.

Here the CDR3 reads CASSALTRQDTQYF. The CDR3 DNA reads as TGCGCCAGCAGCGCCTTGACTCGACAGGATACGCAGTATTTT. The chain employs TRBV5-1 and TRBJ2-3; D perhaps matches TRBD1 (5 bases). V lost 4 bases and J 6 bases, leaving 15 bases between the germline ends. CDR3 size: 14 residues. The germline CDR1 and CDR2 sequences are SGHRS and YFSETQ.

The CDR3, as DNA: TGTGCCAGCAGTCCGAATAGCGGGGGGGCCGGGGAGACCCAGTACTTC. Its protein product is CASSPNSGGAGETQYF. This chain uses TRBV3-1 (or the pseudogene TRBV3-2) with TRBJ2-5; the match to TRBD2 covers 11 bases. The V gene end was trimmed by 6 bases and the J gene end by 5 bases; junction bases not matched to a gene: 11. Looked up from germline, CDR1 is LGHDT and CDR2 is YNNKEL (reference sequence). The CDR3 is 16 amino acids.

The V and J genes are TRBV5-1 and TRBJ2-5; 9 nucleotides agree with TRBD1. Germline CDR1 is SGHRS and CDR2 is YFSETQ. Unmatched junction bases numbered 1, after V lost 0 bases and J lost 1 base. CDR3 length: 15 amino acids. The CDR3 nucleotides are TGCGCCAGCAGCTTGGTGGGACAGGGCCAAGAGACCCAGTACTTC. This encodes CASSLVGQGQETQYF.

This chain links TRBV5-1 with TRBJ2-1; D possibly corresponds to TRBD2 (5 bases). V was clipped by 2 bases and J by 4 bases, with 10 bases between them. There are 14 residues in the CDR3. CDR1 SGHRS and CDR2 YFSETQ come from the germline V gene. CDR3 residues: CASSFRGDYNEQFF. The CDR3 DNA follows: TGCGCCAGCAGCTTCCGGGGAGATTACAATGAGCAGTTCTTC.

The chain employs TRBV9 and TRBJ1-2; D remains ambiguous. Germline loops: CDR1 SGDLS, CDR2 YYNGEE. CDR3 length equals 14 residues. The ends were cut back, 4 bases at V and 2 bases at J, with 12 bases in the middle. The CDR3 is CASSSGRTNYGYTF. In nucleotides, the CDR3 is TGTGCCAGCAGCTCCGGTCGGACGAACTATGGCTACACCTTC.

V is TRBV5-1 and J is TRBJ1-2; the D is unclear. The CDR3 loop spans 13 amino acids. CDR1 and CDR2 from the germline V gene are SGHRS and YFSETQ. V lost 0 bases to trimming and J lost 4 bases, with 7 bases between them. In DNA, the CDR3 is TGCGCCAGCAGCTTGGACAGTTTCTATGGCTACACCTTC. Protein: CASSLDSFYGYTF.

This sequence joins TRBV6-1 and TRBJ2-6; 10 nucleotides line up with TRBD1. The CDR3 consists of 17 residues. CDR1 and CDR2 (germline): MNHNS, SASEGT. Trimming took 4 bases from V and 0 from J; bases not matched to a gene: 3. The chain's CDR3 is CASSAGTGVSGANVLTF. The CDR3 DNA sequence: TGTGCCAGCAGTGCTGGGACAGGGGTCTCTGGGGCCAACGTCCTGACTTTC.

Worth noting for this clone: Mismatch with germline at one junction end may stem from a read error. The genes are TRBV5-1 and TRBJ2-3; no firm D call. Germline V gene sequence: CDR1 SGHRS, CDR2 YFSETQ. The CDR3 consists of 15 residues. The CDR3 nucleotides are TGCACCAGCAGCGACGGCCCGTTCAGGCCAGATACGCAGTATTTT. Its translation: CTSSDGPFRPDTQYF.